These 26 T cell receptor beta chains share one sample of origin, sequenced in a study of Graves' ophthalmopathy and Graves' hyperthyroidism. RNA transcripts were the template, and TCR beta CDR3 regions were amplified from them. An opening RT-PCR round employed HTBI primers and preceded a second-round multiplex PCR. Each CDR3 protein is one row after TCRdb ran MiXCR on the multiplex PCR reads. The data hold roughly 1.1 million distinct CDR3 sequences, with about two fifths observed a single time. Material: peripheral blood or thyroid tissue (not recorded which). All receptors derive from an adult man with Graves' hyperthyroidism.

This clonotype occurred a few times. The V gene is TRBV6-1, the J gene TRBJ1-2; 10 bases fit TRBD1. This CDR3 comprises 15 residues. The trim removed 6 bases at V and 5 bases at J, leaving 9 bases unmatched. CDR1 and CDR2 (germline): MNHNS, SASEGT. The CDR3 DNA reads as TGTGCCAGCAGCCACAATCCGGGACAGGGGTATGGCTACACCTTC. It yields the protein CASSHNPGQGYGYTF.

CDR3 sequence: CSASSTDARGTQYF. For the CDR3, the DNA is TGCAGTGCCAGCAGCACGGACGCGCGGGGGACCCAGTACTTC. The V call is TRBV20-1, the J call TRBJ2-5, with D possibly matching TRBD2 (6 bases). The CDR3 sequence is 14 residues long. In germline, CDR1 is DFQATT, CDR2 SNEGSKA (reference sequence). V was clipped by 6 bases and J by 7 bases, with 21 bases between them.

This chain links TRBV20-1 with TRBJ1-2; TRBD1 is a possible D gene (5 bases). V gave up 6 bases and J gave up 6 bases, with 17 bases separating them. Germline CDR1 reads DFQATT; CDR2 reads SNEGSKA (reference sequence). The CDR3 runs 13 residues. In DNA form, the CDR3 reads TGCAGTGCCTGGAGCGAGACAGACGATGGCTACACCTTC. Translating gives CSAWSETDDGYTF.

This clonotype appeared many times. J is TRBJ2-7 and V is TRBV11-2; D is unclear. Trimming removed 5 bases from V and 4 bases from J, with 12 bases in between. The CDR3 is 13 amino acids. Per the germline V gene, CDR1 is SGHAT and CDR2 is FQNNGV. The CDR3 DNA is TGTGCCAGCAGCCGGAGCTTGGTATACGAGCAGTACTTC. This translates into CASSRSLVYEQYF.

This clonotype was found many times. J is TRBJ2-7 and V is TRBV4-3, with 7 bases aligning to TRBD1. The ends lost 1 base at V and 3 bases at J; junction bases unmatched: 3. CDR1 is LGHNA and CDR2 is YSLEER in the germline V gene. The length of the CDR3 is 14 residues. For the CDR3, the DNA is TGCGCCAGCAGCCAAGCCAACAGGGGCTACGAGCAGTACTTC. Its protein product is CASSQANRGYEQYF.

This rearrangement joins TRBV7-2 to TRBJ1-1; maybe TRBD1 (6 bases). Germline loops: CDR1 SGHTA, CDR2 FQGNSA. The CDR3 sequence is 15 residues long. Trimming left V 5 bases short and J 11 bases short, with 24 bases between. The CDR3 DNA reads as TGTGCCAGCAGCCCAGGGGTGCGACGTTGGGCTGCGGCTTTCTTT. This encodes CASSPGVRRWAAAFF.

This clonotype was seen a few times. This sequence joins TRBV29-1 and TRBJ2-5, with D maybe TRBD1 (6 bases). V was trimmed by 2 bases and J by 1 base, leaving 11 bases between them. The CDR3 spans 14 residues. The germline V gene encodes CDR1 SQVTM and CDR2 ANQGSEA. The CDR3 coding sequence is TGCAGCGTTGAATTGGGGGCAGTCCAAGAGACCCAGTACTTC. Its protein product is CSVELGAVQETQYF.

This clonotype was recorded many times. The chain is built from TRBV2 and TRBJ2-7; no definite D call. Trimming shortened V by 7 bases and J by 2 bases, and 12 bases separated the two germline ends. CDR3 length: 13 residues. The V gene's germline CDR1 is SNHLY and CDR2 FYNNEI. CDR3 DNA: TGTGCCAGCATGAGGCAGAGAGCCTACGAGCAGTACTTC. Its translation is CASMRQRAYEQYF.

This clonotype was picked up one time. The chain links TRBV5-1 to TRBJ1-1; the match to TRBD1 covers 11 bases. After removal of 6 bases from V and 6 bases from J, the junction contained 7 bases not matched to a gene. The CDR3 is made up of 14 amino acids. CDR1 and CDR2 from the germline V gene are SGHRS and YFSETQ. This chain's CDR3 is CASTPGTGGAEAFF. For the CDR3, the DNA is TGCGCCAGCACCCCCGGGACAGGGGGTGCTGAAGCTTTCTTT.

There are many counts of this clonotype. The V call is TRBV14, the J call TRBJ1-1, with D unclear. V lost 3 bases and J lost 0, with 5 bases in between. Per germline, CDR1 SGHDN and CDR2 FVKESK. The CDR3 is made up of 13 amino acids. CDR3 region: CASSHGLNTEAFF. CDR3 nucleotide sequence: TGTGCCAGCAGCCATGGGTTGAACACTGAAGCTTTCTTT.

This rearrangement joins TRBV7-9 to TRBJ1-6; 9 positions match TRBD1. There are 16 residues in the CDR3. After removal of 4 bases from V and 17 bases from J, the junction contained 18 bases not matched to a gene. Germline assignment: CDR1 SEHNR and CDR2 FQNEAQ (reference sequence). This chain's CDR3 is CASSSPPTGGTVPIHF. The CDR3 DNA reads TGTGCCAGCAGCTCCCCCCCGACAGGGGGGACAGTACCTATCCACTTT. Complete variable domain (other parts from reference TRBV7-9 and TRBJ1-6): DTGVSQNPRHKITKRGQNVTFRCDPISEHNRLYWYRQTLGQGPEFLTYFQNEAQLEKSRLLSDRFSAERPKGSFSTLEIQRTEQGDSAMYLCASSSPPTGGTVPIHFGNGTRLTVT.

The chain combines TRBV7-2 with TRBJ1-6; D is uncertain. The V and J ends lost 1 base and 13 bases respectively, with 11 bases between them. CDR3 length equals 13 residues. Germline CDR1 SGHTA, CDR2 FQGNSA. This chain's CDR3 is CASSLDGVSPLHF. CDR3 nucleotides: TGTGCCAGCAGCTTAGATGGAGTGTCGCCCCTCCACTTT.

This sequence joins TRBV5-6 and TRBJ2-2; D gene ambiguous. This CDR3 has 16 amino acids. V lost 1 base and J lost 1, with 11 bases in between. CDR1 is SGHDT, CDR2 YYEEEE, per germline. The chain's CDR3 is CASSLLGIQNTGELFF. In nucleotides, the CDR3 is TGTGCCAGCAGCTTGCTGGGAATCCAGAACACCGGGGAGCTGTTTTTT.

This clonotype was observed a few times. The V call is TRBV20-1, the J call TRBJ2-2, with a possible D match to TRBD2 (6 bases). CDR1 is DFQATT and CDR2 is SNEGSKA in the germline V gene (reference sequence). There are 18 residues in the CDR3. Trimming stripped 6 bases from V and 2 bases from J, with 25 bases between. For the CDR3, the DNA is TGCAGTGCCATAGGGCCTTTTGGTAGCGGATTCAACACCGGGGAGCTGTTTTTT. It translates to CSAIGPFGSGFNTGELFF.

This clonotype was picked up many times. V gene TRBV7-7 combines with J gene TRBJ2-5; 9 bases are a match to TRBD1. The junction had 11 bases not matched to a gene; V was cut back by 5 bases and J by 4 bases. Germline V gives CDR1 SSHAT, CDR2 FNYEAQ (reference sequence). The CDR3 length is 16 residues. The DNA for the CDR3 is TGTGCCAGCAGCCAAGGAACAGGGGGCTTACGAGAGACCCAGTACTTC. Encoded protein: CASSQGTGGLRETQYF.

CDR3 nucleotide sequence: TGTGCCATCAGTGAACTAGCGGACGGGAATGAGCAGTTCTTC. It is translated as CAISELADGNEQFF. This chain uses TRBV10-3 with TRBJ2-1, with TRBD2 identical over 8 bases. Losses at the gene ends were 3 bases for V and 7 bases for J; bases not matched to a gene: 5. In germline, CDR1 is ENHRY, CDR2 SYGVKD. This CDR3 has 14 amino acids.

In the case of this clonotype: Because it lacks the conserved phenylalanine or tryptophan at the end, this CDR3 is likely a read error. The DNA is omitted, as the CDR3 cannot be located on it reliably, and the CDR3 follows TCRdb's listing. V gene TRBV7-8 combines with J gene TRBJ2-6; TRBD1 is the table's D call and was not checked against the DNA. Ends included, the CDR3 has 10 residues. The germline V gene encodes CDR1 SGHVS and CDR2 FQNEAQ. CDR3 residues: CASSPTGPDT.

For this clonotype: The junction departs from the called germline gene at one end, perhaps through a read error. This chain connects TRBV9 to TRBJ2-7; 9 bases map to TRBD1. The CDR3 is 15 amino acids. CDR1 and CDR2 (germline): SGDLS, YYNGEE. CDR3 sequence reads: CASSTGQGNSYEQHF. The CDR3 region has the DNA TGTGCCAGCAGCACCGGACAGGGGAACTCCTACGAGCAGCACTTC.

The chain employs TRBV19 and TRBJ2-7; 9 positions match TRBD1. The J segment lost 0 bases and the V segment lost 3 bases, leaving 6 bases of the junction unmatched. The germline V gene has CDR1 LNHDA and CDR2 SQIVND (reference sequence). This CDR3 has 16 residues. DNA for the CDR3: TGTGCCAGTAGTATGCGCGGGACAGGGAACTCCTACGAGCAGTACTTC. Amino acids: CASSMRGTGNSYEQYF. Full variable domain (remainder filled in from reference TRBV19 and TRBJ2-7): DGGITQSPKYLFRKEGQNVTLSCEQNLNHDAMYWYRQDPGQGLRLIYYSQIVNDFQKGDIAEGYSVSREKKESFPLTVTSAQKNPTAFYLCASSMRGTGNSYEQYFGPGTRLTVT.

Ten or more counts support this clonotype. The CDR3 sequence: CSARWQNYGYTF. In DNA form, the CDR3 reads TGCAGTGCTAGATGGCAGAACTATGGCTACACCTTC. The V and J genes are TRBV20-1 and TRBJ1-2; no definite D call. The germline CDR1 and CDR2 sequences are DFQATT and SNEGSKA (reference sequence). V was pared by 2 bases and J by 2 bases, with 6 bases between. The CDR3 is 12 amino acids.

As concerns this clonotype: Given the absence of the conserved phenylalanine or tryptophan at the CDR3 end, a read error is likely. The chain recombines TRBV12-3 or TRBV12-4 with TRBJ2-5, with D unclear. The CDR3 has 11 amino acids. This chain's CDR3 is CASGSKETQYL. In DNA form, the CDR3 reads TGTGCTAGTGGTTCAAAAGAGACCCAGTACCTC.

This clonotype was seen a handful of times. The CDR3 bases are TGCGCCAGCAGCCAAGTCCTTGGGAGGGACGGCACCATATATTTT. Translated: CASSQVLGRDGTIYF. The chain has TRBV4-3 and TRBJ1-3, with D possibly matching TRBD1 (5 bases). The CDR3 length is 15 residues. V lost 1 base and J lost 9, with 16 bases in between. Germline V lookup: CDR1 LGHNA, CDR2 YSLEER.

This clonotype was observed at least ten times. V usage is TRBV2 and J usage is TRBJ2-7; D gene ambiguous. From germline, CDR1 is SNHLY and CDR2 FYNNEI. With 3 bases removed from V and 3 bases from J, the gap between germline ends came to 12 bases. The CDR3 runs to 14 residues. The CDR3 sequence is CASSDKGGRYEQYF. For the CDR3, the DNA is TGTGCCAGCAGTGATAAGGGCGGACGCTACGAGCAGTACTTC.

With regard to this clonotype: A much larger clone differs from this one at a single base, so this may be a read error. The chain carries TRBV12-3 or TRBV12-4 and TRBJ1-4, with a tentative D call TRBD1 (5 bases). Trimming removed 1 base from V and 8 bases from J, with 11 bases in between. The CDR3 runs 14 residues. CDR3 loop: CASSLVGPGEKLFF. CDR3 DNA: TGTGCCAGCAGTTTAGTGGGGCCAGGAGAAAAACTGTTTTTT.

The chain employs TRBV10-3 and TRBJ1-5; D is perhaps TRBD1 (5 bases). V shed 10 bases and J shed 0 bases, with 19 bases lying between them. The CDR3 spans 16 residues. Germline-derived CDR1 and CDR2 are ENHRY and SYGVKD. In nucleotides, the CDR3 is TGTGCCACGGCCGTTCGGGGCGCCGATAGCAATCAGCCCCAGCATTTT. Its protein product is CATAVRGADSNQPQHF.

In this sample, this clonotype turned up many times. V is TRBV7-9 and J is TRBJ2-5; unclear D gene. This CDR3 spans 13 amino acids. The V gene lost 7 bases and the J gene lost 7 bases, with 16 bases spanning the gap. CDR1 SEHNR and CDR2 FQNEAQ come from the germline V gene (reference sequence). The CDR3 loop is CASTFGQTGTQYF. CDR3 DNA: TGTGCCAGCACCTTTGGCCAGACTGGGACCCAGTACTTC.